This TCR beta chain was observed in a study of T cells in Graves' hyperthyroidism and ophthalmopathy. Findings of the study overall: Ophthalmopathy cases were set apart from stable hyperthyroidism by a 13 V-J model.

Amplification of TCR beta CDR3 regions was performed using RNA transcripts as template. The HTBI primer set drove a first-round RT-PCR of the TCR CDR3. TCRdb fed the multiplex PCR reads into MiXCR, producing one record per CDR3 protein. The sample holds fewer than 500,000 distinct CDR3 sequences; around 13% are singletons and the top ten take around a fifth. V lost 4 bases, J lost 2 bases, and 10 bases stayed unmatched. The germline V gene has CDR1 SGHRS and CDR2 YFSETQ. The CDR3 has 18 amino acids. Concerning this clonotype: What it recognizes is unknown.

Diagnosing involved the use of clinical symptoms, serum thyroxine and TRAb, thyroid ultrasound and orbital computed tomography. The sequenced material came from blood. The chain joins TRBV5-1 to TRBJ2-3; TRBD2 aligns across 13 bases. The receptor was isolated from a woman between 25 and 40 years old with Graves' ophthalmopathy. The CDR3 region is CASSESRTSGGPTDTQYF. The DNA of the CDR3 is TGCGCCAGCAGCGAGAGCCGGACTAGCGGGGGACCCACAGATACGCAGTATTTT.